This T cell receptor (beta chain) was recovered during a study of T cells in Graves' hyperthyroidism and ophthalmopathy. The TCR beta CDR3 regions underwent amplification using RNA transcripts as the source. Initially, a first-round RT-PCR of the TCR CDR3 employed the HTBI primer set. TCRdb processed the multiplex PCR reads anew with MiXCR; each CDR3 protein has one entry. In the table there are fewer than 750,000 distinct CDR3 sequences, 46% of which are singletons. The hyperthyroidism was newly diagnosed and had lasted under 2 months; the patients were aged 18 to 65. Investigators excluded patients with uncontrolled infection, other autoimmune disease, pregnancy or lactation. Trimming cost V 6 bases and J 6 bases; bases outside gene matches: 9. Germline-derived CDR1 and CDR2 are SNHLY and FYNNEI. This CDR3 comprises 16 residues.

Specimen: peripheral blood or thyroid tissue (not recorded which). This sequence originates from a woman under 30 with Graves' hyperthyroidism. The V call is TRBV2, the J call TRBJ2-3; TRBD2 agrees at 13 bases. The CDR3: CASRNGLAGEGDTQYF. CDR3 nucleotides: TGTGCCAGCAGGAACGGACTAGCGGGAGAAGGGGATACGCAGTATTTT.